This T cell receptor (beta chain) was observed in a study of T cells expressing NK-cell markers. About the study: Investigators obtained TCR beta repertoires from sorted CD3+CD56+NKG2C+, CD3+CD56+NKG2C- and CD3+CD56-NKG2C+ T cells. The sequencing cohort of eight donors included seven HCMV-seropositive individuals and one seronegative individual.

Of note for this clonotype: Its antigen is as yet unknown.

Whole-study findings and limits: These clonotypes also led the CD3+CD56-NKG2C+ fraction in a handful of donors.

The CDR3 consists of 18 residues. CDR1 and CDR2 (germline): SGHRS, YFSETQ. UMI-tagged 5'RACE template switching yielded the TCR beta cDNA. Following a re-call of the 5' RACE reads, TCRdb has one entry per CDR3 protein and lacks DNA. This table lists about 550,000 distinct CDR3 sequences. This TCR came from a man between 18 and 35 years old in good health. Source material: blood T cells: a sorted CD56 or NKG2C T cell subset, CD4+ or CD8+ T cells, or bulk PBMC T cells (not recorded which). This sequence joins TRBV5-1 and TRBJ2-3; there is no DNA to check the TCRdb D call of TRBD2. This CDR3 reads CASSAPGLAGVGTDTQYF.